This TCR beta chain was profiled in a study of blood T cell repertoires in COVID-19 (dated by TCRdb to the early 2020s). Study-wide context: Samples from collaborators originated in the United States, Italy and Spain and spanned both the acute and convalescent phases of COVID-19. The material from the prospective study consisted of cDNA or gDNA derived from T cells, B-cell-depleted T cells, or PBMCs. Subjects who had been exposed to COVID-19, were actively infected with it, or had recovered from it provided the deeply sampled blood TCRbeta repertoires that made up the dataset. A freely available public database, intended as a resource for researchers studying the immune response to SARS-CoV-2, is where the repertoires were released. The samples were drawn from the first 160 participants of the ongoing ImmuneRACE study and from 1,254 subjects provided by 6 global collaborators. A de-identified subject ID, COVID-19 status, age in years and sex were almost always included in the sample metadata. HLA class I and class II types, where available, came from metadata supplied by the sample provider rather than from assay-based typing.

TCRbeta CDR3 regions were amplified from genomic DNA by means of the immunoSEQ Assay, a bias-controlled multiplex PCR. Under the source paper's analysis protocol: Within the assay, amplification of reference gene primers was used to estimate how many nucleated cells each sample contained. To quantify the absolute abundance of each unique TCRbeta CDR3 rearrangement, sequence reads were collapsed and filtered. For each sample, productive Simpson clonality was calculated as the square root of Simpson's diversity index across productive rearrangements. TCRdb carries this immuneACCESS record with in-frame sequences only. Its versions omit some clonotypes, under half of them owing to an unresolved V gene in the studies checked, with the rest unexplained. The DNA gave D and trimming, while V, J and clone size come from that table. This sample gives 150,000 to 200,000 clones in total; roughly 87% of them show up just once. The ten largest account for around 5% of the sample.

Study-level results and caveats: The quantity of clinical and demographic metadata differed by source and by participant and was supplied without curation.

Collaborating institutions collected whole blood in K2EDTA tubes following their own protocols. For TCRbeta analysis, collaborators shipped samples as frozen whole blood, isolated PBMCs, or DNA extracted from either of those sample types. From the germline V gene, CDR1 is SGHAT and CDR2 is FQNNGV. The germline V end is reduced by 5 bases and the J end by 0 bases; junction bases left unmatched: 5. The CDR3 measures 15 amino acids from cysteine to phenylalanine. Here the CDR3 DNA is all that survives: 45 bases in frame from base 1. The table lists this clone with a few counts. There is no known antigen for this receptor. Base qualities were left out, and no much larger clone turns up one base away. Other DNA sequences in the same sample also yield this CDR3.

The sample taken for sequencing was peripheral blood. The chain couples TRBV11-2 to TRBJ2-3, with TRBD2 matching 7 junction bases. This clonotype originated in a human donor in a cohort sampled during active COVID-19. Here the CDR3 is given as CASSRPSGSTDTQYF. The DNA sequence reads TGTGCCAGCAGCCGCCCTAGCGGTAGCACAGATACGCAGTATTTT.